This T cell receptor beta chain came from a study of response to subunit inactivated influenza vaccine. Study-wide results and limits: Seasonal influenza vaccination, on each occasion, was suggested by the authors to recruit few new T cells.

The CDR3 loop spans 14 amino acids. Trimming shortened V by 0 bases and J by 0 bases, and 5 bases separated the two germline ends. Comment on this clonotype: Its antigen is not identified.

TCRdb reanalysed the RT-PCR reads using MiXCR and keeps one entry per CDR3 protein. The sample contains hundreds of thousands of distinct CDR3 sequences, 25% of which appear only once. Sample: CD4+ T cells sorted from PBMCs, taken around 5 days after vaccination. The rearrangement uses TRBV12-3 or TRBV12-4 and TRBJ2-5, with D unclear. This clonotype was sampled from a man in his fifties or sixties who received an inactivated influenza vaccine. CDR3: CASSLARHQETQYF. The DNA of the CDR3 is TGTGCCAGCAGTTTAGCCCGGCACCAAGAGACCCAGTACTTC.